The 14 T cell receptor beta chains in this list originate from one sample, sequenced in a study of intratumoral heterogeneity in liver cancer. The assay was immunoSEQ multiplex PCR, and TCRdb's table has in-frame clones only and misses some. The sample comprises roughly 3,600 clones, more than 40% of which are singletons, and 26% rests with the top ten. Tumour samples came from separate, distinct regions of the hepatocellular carcinoma nodule. The specimen comprised tumor tissue, sampled before any cancer treatment. Receptors originate from a man in his 70s with hepatocellular carcinoma.

This clone is labeled as medium-sized. The chain recombines TRBV7-2 with TRBJ2-7; the D gene is possibly TRBD1 (6 bases). Deletions cut 1 base from V and 2 bases from J, with 18 bases between. Germline values: CDR1 SGHTA, CDR2 FQGNSA. The CDR3 sequence is 17 residues long. CDR3 in amino acids: CASSLDLLAGATYEQYF. Written as DNA, the CDR3 is TGTGCCAGCAGCTTAGATCTTCTGGCAGGGGCTACCTACGAGCAGTACTTC.

This chain connects TRBV19 to TRBJ2-6; tentative D call: TRBD2 (6 bases). Trimming removed 7 bases from V and 4 bases from J, with 17 bases in between. The CDR3 spans 16 residues. CDR1 is LNHDA and CDR2 is SQIVND in the germline V gene (reference sequence). DNA for the CDR3: TGTGCCAGTACCCTCATGGGGGGTGCAGGGGCCAACGTCCTGACTTTC. Translation gives CASTLMGGAGANVLTF. The full variable domain, completed using reference TRBV19 and TRBJ2-6, is DGGITQSPKYLFRKEGQNVTLSCEQNLNHDAMYWYRQDPGQGLRLIYYSQIVNDFQKGDIAEGYSVSREKKESFPLTVTSAQKNPTAFYLCASTLMGGAGANVLTFGAGSRLTVL.

This chain uses TRBV7-2 with TRBJ1-1; D possibly corresponds to TRBD1 (5 bases). The V end lost 4 bases, the J end lost 1 base, and 10 bases lay between the germline ends. Germline-derived CDR1 and CDR2 are SGHTA and FQGNSA. The CDR3 has 14 amino acids. The DNA for the CDR3 is TGTGCCAGCAGCTCGCCCAGGGAGAACACTGAAGCTTTCTTT. Protein product: CASSSPRENTEAFF.

The chain couples TRBV7-9 to TRBJ2-7; D is undetermined. The CDR3 loop spans 13 amino acids. Per germline, CDR1 SEHNR and CDR2 FQNEAQ (reference sequence). V dropped 4 bases and J dropped 0 bases, with 7 bases sitting between them. CDR3 sequence reads: CASSYGSSYEQYV. The DNA of the CDR3 is TGTGCCAGCAGCTACGGAAGCTCCTACGAGCAGTACGTC.

The genes are TRBV7-6 and TRBJ2-2; a possible D gene is TRBD1 (6 bases). The V gene lost 6 bases and the J gene lost 3 bases, with 14 bases spanning the gap. The CDR3 covers 15 residues. The germline CDR1 and CDR2 sequences are SGHVS and FNYEAQ. In DNA, the CDR3 is TGTGCCAGCAGTTTAAGACAGGTTTACACCGGGGAGCTGTTTTTT. It codes for CASSLRQVYTGELFF.

The chain recombines TRBV6-5 with TRBJ1-5, with a tentative D call TRBD1 (5 bases). The germline CDR1 and CDR2 sequences are MNHEY and SVGAGI. V lost 4 bases and J 0 bases, leaving 13 bases between the germline ends. The CDR3 contains 16 residues. The CDR3 reads CASSLREGYSNQPQHF. The CDR3 DNA is TGTGCCAGCAGTTTGCGTGAGGGGTATAGCAATCAGCCCCAGCATTTT.

This chain links TRBV2 with TRBJ2-7; D is undetermined. CDR1 and CDR2 from the germline V gene are SNHLY and FYNNEI. Trimming shortened V by 3 bases and J by 3 bases, and 6 bases separated the two germline ends. The CDR3 sequence is 12 residues long. The chain's CDR3 is CASSDPLYEQYF. The CDR3 bases are TGTGCCAGCAGTGACCCCCTCTACGAGCAGTACTTC.

By share, this clone counts as medium-sized. V usage is TRBV27 and J usage is TRBJ2-7; 9 bases are shared with TRBD1. The germline V gene has CDR1 MNHEY and CDR2 SMNVEV (reference sequence). Trimming cost V 5 bases and J 8 bases; bases outside gene matches: 10. The CDR3 extends over 14 amino acids. CDR3 amino acids: CASSGGQGRHQQYF. The CDR3 coding sequence is TGTGCCAGCAGTGGGGGACAGGGTAGACATCAGCAGTACTTC.

A few counts support this clone. The chain uses TRBV7-2 and TRBJ1-3, with 7 bases matching TRBD1. V lost 3 bases and J lost 1; bases outside the gene matches: 3. The CDR3 covers 15 residues. Germline V CDR1 and CDR2: SGHTA, FQGNSA. As DNA, the CDR3 is TGTGCCAGCAGCTTCCAGGGGGGGTCTGGAAACACCATATATTTT. Its protein is CASSFQGGSGNTIYF.

The chain links TRBV7-3 to TRBJ2-3, with 8 bases lining up with TRBD2. This CDR3 comprises 15 residues. CDR1 is SGHTA and CDR2 is FQGTGA in the germline V gene. V shed 8 bases and J 1 base; nucleotides not matched to a gene: 8. Here the CDR3 DNA reads TGTGCCAGCTCCCCGGGGGGGGTTCGCACAGATACGCAGTATTTT. Its translation is CASSPGGVRTDTQYF.

By share, this clone counts as medium-sized. This rearrangement joins TRBV29-1 to TRBJ1-4; the D gene is possibly TRBD1 (5 bases). This CDR3 has 11 amino acids. Germline V CDR1 and CDR2: SQVTM, ANQGSEA. V was clipped by 5 bases and J by 8 bases, with 9 bases between them. CDR3 loop: CSVPSGEKLFF. In DNA, the CDR3 is TGCAGCGTTCCTTCAGGGGAAAAACTGTTTTTT.

The chain carries TRBV7-8 and TRBJ2-5; D is ambiguous. The germline V gene encodes CDR1 SGHVS and CDR2 FQNEAQ. V lost 3 bases, J lost 10 bases, and 6 bases lay in between. The CDR3 is 10 residues long. In nucleotides, the CDR3 is TGTGCCAGCAGCTTTGATTACCAGTACTTC. This encodes CASSFDYQYF.

The rearrangement uses TRBV5-1 and TRBJ2-5; a possible D gene is TRBD1 (6 bases). This CDR3 has 17 residues. CDR1 SGHRS and CDR2 YFSETQ come from the germline V gene. The V end was cut by 2 bases, the J end by 5 bases, with 22 bases between. Written as DNA, the CDR3 is TGCGCCAGCAGCTTCTCACAGGGAATTGGGCTCTGGGAGACCCAGTACTTC. Protein sequence: CASSFSQGIGLWETQYF.

The chain joins TRBV10-1 to TRBJ2-3, with D unresolved. Between the trimmed V and J ends, which lost 1 base and 4 bases, there was a span of 9 bases. This CDR3 is built from 14 residues. From germline, CDR1 is WNHNN and CDR2 SYGVQD (reference sequence). CDR3 residues: CASSEWGFADTQYF. In DNA, the CDR3 is TGCGCCAGCAGTGAGTGGGGATTCGCAGATACGCAGTATTTT.